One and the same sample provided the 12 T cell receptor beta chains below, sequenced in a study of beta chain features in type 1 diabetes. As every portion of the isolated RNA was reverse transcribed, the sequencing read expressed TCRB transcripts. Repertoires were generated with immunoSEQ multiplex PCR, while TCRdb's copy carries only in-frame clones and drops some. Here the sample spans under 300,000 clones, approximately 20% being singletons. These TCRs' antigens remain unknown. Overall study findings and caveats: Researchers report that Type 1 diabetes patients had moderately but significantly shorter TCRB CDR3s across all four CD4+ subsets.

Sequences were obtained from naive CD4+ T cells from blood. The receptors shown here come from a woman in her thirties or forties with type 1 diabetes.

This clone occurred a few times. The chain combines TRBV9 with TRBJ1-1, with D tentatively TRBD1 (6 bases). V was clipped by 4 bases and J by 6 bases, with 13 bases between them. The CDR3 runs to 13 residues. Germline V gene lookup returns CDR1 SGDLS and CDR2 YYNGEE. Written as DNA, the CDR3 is TGTGCCAGCAGCCCCCCAGGGGATTCTGAAGCTTTCTTT. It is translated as CASSPPGDSEAFF. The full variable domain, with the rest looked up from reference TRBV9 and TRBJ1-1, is DSGVTQTPKHLITATGQRVTLRCSPRSGDLSVYWYQQSLDQGLQFLIQYYNGEERAKGNILERFSAQQFPDLHSELNLSSLELGDSALYFCASSPPGDSEAFFGQGTRLTVV.

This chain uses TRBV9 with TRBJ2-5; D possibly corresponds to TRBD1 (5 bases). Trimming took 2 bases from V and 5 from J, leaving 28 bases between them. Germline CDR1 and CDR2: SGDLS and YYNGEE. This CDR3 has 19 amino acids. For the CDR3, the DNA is TGTGCCAGCAGCGTTACAGGTTCGGCGGCGGCTAATGCCGAGGAGACCCAGTACTTC. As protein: CASSVTGSAAANAEETQYF.

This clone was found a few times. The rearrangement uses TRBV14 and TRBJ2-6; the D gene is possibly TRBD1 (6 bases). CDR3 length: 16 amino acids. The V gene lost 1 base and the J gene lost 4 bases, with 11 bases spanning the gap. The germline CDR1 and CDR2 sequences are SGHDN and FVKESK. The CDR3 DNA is TGTGCCAGCAGCCAAGGTCAGGGGTCGGGGGCCAACGTCCTGACTTTC. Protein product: CASSQGQGSGANVLTF.

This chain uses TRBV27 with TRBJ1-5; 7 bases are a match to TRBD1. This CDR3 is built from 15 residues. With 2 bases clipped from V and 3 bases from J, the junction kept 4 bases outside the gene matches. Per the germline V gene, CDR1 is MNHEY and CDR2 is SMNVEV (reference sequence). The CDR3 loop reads CASSLRGQYNQPQHF. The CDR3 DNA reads TGTGCCAGCAGTTTAAGGGGGCAGTACAATCAGCCCCAGCATTTT.

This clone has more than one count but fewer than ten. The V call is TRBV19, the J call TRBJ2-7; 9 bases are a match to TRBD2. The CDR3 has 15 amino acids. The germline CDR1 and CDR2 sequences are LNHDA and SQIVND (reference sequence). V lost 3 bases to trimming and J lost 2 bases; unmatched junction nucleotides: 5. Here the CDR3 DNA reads TGTGCCAGTAGTATCGGAGCGGGAGGCCCCTACGAGCAGTACTTC. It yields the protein CASSIGAGGPYEQYF.

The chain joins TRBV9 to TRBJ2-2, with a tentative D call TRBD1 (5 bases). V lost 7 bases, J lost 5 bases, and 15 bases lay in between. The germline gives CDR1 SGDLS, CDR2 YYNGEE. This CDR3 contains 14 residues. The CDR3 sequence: CASGQRTSTGELFF. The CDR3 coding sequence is TGTGCCAGCGGCCAAAGGACAAGTACCGGGGAGCTGTTTTTT.

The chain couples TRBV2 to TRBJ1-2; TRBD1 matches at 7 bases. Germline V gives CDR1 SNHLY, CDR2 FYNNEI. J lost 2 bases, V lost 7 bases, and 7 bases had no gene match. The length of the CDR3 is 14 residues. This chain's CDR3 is CASNIGTENYGYTF. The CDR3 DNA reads TGTGCCAGCAATATCGGGACAGAAAACTATGGCTACACCTTC.

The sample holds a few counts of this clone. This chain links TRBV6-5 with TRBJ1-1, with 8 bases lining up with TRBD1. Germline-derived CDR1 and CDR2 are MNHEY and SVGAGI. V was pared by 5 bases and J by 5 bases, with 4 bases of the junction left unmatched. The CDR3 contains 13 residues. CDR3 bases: TGTGCCAGCAGTCTCAGGGGGCGAACTGAAGCTTTCTTT. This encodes CASSLRGRTEAFF.

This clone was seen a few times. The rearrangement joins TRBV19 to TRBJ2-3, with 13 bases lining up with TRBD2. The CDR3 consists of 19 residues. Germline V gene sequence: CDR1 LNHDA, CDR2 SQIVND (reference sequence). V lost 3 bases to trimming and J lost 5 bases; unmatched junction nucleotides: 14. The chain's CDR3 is CASSIFSIGLAGVEDTQYF. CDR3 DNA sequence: TGTGCCAGTAGTATCTTTTCTATAGGACTAGCGGGAGTGGAAGATACGCAGTATTTT.

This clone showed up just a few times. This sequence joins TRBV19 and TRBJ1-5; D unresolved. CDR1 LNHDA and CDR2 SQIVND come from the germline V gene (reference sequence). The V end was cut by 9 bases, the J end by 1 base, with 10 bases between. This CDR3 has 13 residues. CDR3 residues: CASGGESNQPQHF. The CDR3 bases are TGTGCCAGCGGAGGAGAAAGCAATCAGCCCCAGCATTTT.

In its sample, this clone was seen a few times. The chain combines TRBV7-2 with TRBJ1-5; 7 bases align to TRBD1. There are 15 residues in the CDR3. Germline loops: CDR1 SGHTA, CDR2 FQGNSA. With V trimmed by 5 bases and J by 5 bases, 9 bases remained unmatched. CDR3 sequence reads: CASSPPTGCHQPQHF. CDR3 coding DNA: TGTGCCAGCAGCCCTCCGACAGGGTGCCATCAGCCCCAGCATTTT.

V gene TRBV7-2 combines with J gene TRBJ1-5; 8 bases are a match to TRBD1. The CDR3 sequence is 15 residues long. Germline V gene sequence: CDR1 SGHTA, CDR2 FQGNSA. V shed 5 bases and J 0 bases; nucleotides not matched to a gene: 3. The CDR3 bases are TGTGCCAGCAGCAGCAGGGGGCTTAGCAATCAGCCCCAGCATTTT. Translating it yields CASSSRGLSNQPQHF.